This T cell receptor (beta chain) was captured in a study of CD8+ T cells in alopecia areata. V gave up 1 base and J gave up 3 bases, with 6 bases separating them. In germline, CDR1 is MGHRA, CDR2 YSYEKL. The CDR3 is made up of 13 amino acids. RNA, once extracted, was reverse transcribed into cDNA for use as the sequencing template. Profiling relied on immunoSEQ multiplex PCR, and the TCRdb table lists in-frame clones only, not all of them. The table shows 180,000 or so clones, with approximately 49% occurring only once. Treatment in this sample: oral pan-JAK inhibitor, 5-10 mg twice daily. This sequence originates from a human donor with alopecia areata. The chain joins TRBV4-1 to TRBJ2-5; D uncertain. This specimen was CD8+ T cells sorted from blood, taken at roughly week 53, from a patient treated with tofacitinib. CDR3 nucleotides: TGCGCCAGCAGCCAAGTGGGGAAAGAGACCCAGTACTTC. This gives the protein CASSQVGKETQYF.